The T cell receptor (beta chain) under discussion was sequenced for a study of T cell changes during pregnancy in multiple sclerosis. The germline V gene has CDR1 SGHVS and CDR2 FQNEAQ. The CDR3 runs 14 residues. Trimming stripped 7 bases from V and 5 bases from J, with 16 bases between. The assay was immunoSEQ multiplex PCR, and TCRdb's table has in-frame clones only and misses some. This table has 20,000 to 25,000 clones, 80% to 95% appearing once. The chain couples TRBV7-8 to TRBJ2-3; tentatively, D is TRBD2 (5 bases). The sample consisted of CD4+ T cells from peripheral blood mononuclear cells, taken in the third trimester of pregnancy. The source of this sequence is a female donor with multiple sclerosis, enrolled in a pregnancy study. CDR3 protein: CASILGPGIDTQYF. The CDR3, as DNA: TGTGCCAGCATCCTAGGGCCGGGGATAGATACGCAGTATTTT.